This T cell receptor beta chain was captured by sequencing in a study of blood T cell repertoires in COVID-19. Authors' methods: Amplification with reference gene primers provided the estimates of nucleated cell counts. The table came from immunoSEQ multiplex PCR; TCRdb's copy has only in-frame clones and leaves some out. The D gene and trimming were derived from the DNA, and the V and J assignments and clone size from that table. This table has 200,000 to 300,000 clones, approximately 86% appearing once. The J segment lost 6 bases and the V segment lost 3 bases, leaving 9 bases of the junction unmatched. This CDR3 has 15 amino acids. Germline lookup yields CDR1 SGHDN and CDR2 FVKESK.

The chain combines TRBV14 with TRBJ1-2; 8 bases align to TRBD1. The sequencing input was peripheral blood. The clonotype originates from a human donor in a cohort sampled during active COVID-19. The CDR3 here is CASSHARGRLHGYTF. In DNA, the CDR3 is TGTGCCAGCAGCCACGCCAGGGGGCGCTTACATGGCTACACCTTC.